Presented here are 32 T cell receptor beta chains from one specimen sequenced in a study of blood T cell repertoires in COVID-19. The table came from immunoSEQ multiplex PCR; TCRdb's copy has only in-frame clones and leaves some out. The repertoire holds under 200,000 clones, with roughly 83% as singletons. Specimen: peripheral blood. These TCRs come from a human donor in a cohort sampled during active COVID-19.

The chain uses TRBV19 and TRBJ2-7; 7 bases are shared with TRBD1. V lost 3 bases to trimming and J lost 6 bases; unmatched junction nucleotides: 5. CDR1 and CDR2 from the germline V gene are LNHDA and SQIVND (reference sequence). The CDR3 loop spans 13 amino acids. The CDR3 coding sequence is TGTGCCAGTAGTATGGCAGGGGGAATCGAGCAGTACTTC. It translates to CASSMAGGIEQYF.

This chain connects TRBV2 to TRBJ1-5, with 9 bases matching TRBD1. This CDR3 has 15 amino acids. Germline CDR1 SNHLY, CDR2 FYNNEI. V lost 4 bases to trimming and J lost 7 bases; unmatched junction nucleotides: 8. In DNA, the CDR3 is TGTGCCAGCAGTGGGGCGCGGGACAGGGCACAGCCCCAGCATTTT. Protein product: CASSGARDRAQPQHF.

The chain couples TRBV10-3 to TRBJ2-2; 9 bases line up with TRBD1. The junction had 7 bases not matched to a gene; V was cut back by 6 bases and J by 5 bases. CDR3 length equals 15 residues. Germline CDR1 reads ENHRY; CDR2 reads SYGVKD. The CDR3 nucleotides are TGTGCCATCAGACAGACAGGGGGTGGAACCGGGGAGCTGTTTTTT. Protein: CAIRQTGGGTGELFF.

The chain is built from TRBV27 and TRBJ2-1; 7 bases are a match to TRBD2. The junction had 6 bases not matched to a gene; V was cut back by 7 bases and J by 0 bases. Germline V gene data show CDR1 as MNHEY and CDR2 as SMNVEV (reference sequence). The CDR3 has 15 amino acids. The CDR3 nucleotides are TGTGCCAGCAATCCAGGGAGGGTCTCCTACAATGAGCAGTTCTTC. Residues: CASNPGRVSYNEQFF.

This clone was detected a few times. Written as DNA, the CDR3 is TGTGCCAGTAGTATCGGGGACTCGGGTGGCTACACCTTC. Protein: CASSIGDSGGYTF. The chain has TRBV19 and TRBJ1-2; D may be TRBD1 (5 bases). From germline, CDR1 is LNHDA and CDR2 SQIVND (reference sequence). CDR3 length: 13 residues. V was shortened by 3 bases and J by 7 bases, with 12 bases between the two germline ends.

V usage is TRBV6-1 and J usage is TRBJ2-7; no clear D gene. Germline V CDR1 and CDR2: MNHNS, SASEGT. This CDR3 comprises 12 residues. The germline V and J ends were trimmed by 3 bases and 3 bases, with 6 bases remaining between them. The CDR3 DNA is TGTGCCAGCAGTGACCCAGGCTACGAGCAGTACTTC. Protein sequence: CASSDPGYEQYF.

This clone occurred once. The gene calls are TRBV2 and TRBJ1-2; D is possibly TRBD1 (5 bases). Germline V lookup: CDR1 SNHLY, CDR2 FYNNEI. The V end was cut by 0 bases, the J end by 4 bases, with 9 bases between. CDR3 size: 14 residues. CDR3 amino acids: CASSEARGGYGYTF. The CDR3 DNA follows: TGTGCCAGCAGTGAAGCGCGGGGGGGCTATGGCTACACCTTC.

This clone was recorded only once. The V gene is TRBV27, the J gene TRBJ1-2; TRBD1 is a possible D gene (5 bases). V lost 6 bases to trimming and J lost 8 bases, with 16 bases between them. Per the germline V gene, CDR1 is MNHEY and CDR2 is SMNVEV (reference sequence). The CDR3 spans 13 residues. CDR3 residues: CASSFAGLGGYTF. CDR3 nucleotide sequence: TGTGCCAGCAGCTTTGCAGGGTTAGGGGGCTACACCTTC.

V and J are TRBV6-5 and TRBJ1-2; D unclear. V was shortened by 8 bases and J by 8 bases, with 24 bases between the two germline ends. CDR1 MNHEY and CDR2 SVGAGI come from the germline V gene. The CDR3 contains 15 residues. CDR3: CASHPHMVKGGGYTF. Written as DNA, the CDR3 is TGTGCCAGCCATCCGCACATGGTGAAAGGAGGGGGCTACACCTTC.

With regard to this clone: The same CDR3 is also encoded by other DNA sequences in this sample. The chain has TRBV6-5 and TRBJ1-2, with TRBD1 identical over 7 bases. Trimming at V came to 2 bases and at J to 4 bases, leaving 4 bases not matched to a gene. The CDR3 runs 14 residues. In germline, CDR1 is MNHEY, CDR2 SVGAGI. CDR3 in amino acids: CASSYRGRGYGYTF. The CDR3 DNA sequence: TGTGCCAGCAGTTACAGGGGGCGCGGCTATGGCTACACCTTC.

This clone was seen a few times. The rearrangement uses TRBV7-2 and TRBJ2-7; TRBD2 matches at 11 bases. CDR3 size: 14 residues. J gave up 6 bases and V 6 bases, and 7 bases lay outside the gene matches. The germline CDR1 and CDR2 sequences are SGHTA and FQGNSA. CDR3 amino acids: CASSPGLAVFEQYF. The CDR3 nucleotides read TGTGCCAGCAGTCCGGGACTAGCGGTATTCGAGCAGTACTTC.

The V gene is TRBV19, the J gene TRBJ2-3; D unresolved. The ends were cut back, 1 base at V and 0 bases at J, with 5 bases in the middle. CDR3 length equals 14 residues. Germline values: CDR1 LNHDA, CDR2 SQIVND (reference sequence). The CDR3 sequence is CASSIALSTDTQYF. The CDR3 nucleotides read TGTGCCAGTAGTATAGCCCTGAGCACAGATACGCAGTATTTT.

The chain couples TRBV5-6 to TRBJ2-6, with a tentative D call TRBD2 (6 bases). The CDR3 covers 16 residues. Germline CDR1 SGHDT, CDR2 YYEEEE. Deletions cut 4 bases from V and 1 base from J, with 12 bases between. Here the CDR3 reads CASSTGLPSGANVLTF. For the CDR3, the DNA is TGTGCCAGCAGCACGGGACTGCCATCTGGGGCCAACGTCCTGACTTTC.

The V call is TRBV14, the J call TRBJ1-2; no reliable D call. Trimming removed 4 bases at V and 0 bases at J, with 18 bases between. CDR1 is SGHDN and CDR2 is FVKESK in the germline V gene. CDR3 size: 17 residues. The CDR3 bases are TGTGCCAGCAGCCCCCCCGTCAGAGCTACAGCTAACTATGGCTACACCTTC. Its translation: CASSPPVRATANYGYTF.

The chain employs TRBV5-5 and TRBJ2-7; 13 bases line up with TRBD2. The germline CDR1 and CDR2 sequences are SGHKS and YYEKEE (reference sequence). The CDR3 is made up of 15 amino acids. Unmatched junction bases numbered 4, after V lost 3 bases and J lost 4 bases. The chain's CDR3 is CASSSGLAGAYEQYF. The CDR3 DNA is TGTGCCAGCAGCTCTGGACTAGCGGGAGCGTACGAGCAGTACTTC.

This clone appeared a few times. The J gene is TRBJ1-1, the V gene TRBV12-3 or TRBV12-4; D is unclear. The CDR3 runs 11 residues. Trimming pared 5 bases from V and 4 bases from J, leaving 5 bases between. The CDR3, as DNA: TGTGCCAGCAGTGGGAGCACTGAAGCTTTCTTT. Translation: CASSGSTEAFF.

The chain combines TRBV3-1 (or the pseudogene TRBV3-2) with TRBJ2-5; D is unresolved. Trimming removed 1 base at V and 5 bases at J, with 11 bases between. The CDR3 sequence is 14 residues long. In germline, CDR1 is LGHDT, CDR2 YNNKEL (reference sequence). In DNA form, the CDR3 reads TGTGCCAGCAGCCAAGGCGCCTCGAGGGAGACCCAGTACTTC. Protein product: CASSQGASRETQYF.

V usage is TRBV18 and J usage is TRBJ2-5, with D hard to call. Germline CDR1 reads KGHSH; CDR2 reads LQKENI. The CDR3 spans 12 residues. Trimming left V 2 bases short and J 4 bases short, with 5 bases between. The chain's CDR3 is CASSPSPETQYF. CDR3 nucleotide sequence: TGTGCCAGCTCACCAAGCCCAGAGACCCAGTACTTC.

The chain's CDR3 is CASSYSISGNYEQYF. CDR3 nucleotides: TGTGCCAGCAGTTACTCGATAAGCGGAAACTACGAGCAGTACTTC. This chain links TRBV6-5 with TRBJ2-7; D might be TRBD2 (5 bases). Germline V gene data show CDR1 as MNHEY and CDR2 as SVGAGI. V was cut by 0 bases and J by 3 bases, with 12 bases left in between. The CDR3 sequence is 15 residues long.

V and J are TRBV19 and TRBJ1-3; a weak D match, TRBD1 (6 bases). The CDR3 has 15 residues. From germline, CDR1 is LNHDA and CDR2 SQIVND (reference sequence). V lost 7 bases and J lost 1, with 14 bases in between. The CDR3 reads CASTPAGDSGNTIYF. CDR3 in DNA: TGTGCCAGTACCCCGGCAGGGGATTCTGGAAACACCATATATTTT. Based on the CDR3 plus reference TRBV19 and TRBJ1-3, the full variable domain is DGGITQSPKYLFRKEGQNVTLSCEQNLNHDAMYWYRQDPGQGLRLIYYSQIVNDFQKGDIAEGYSVSREKKESFPLTVTSAQKNPTAFYLCASTPAGDSGNTIYFGEGSWLTVV.

V is TRBV7-2 and J is TRBJ1-2; 7 bases fit TRBD1. The V gene's germline CDR1 is SGHTA and CDR2 FQGNSA. Trimming removed 5 bases from V and 4 bases from J; junction bases left unmatched: 4. The CDR3 spans 13 residues. This chain's CDR3 is CASSTGTVYGYTF. The CDR3 DNA reads as TGTGCCAGCAGCACCGGGACAGTCTATGGCTACACCTTC.

This chain connects TRBV29-1 to TRBJ2-5, with TRBD2 matching 7 bases. Germline V CDR1 and CDR2: SQVTM, ANQGSEA. The CDR3 has 14 amino acids. J lost 4 bases, V lost 8 bases, and 13 bases had no gene match. CDR3 in amino acids: CSSRLGSGVETQYF. The CDR3 coding sequence is TGCAGCTCCAGACTGGGGAGCGGGGTAGAGACCCAGTACTTC. The variable domain in full, completed from reference TRBV29-1 and TRBJ2-5, reads SAVISQKPSRDICQRGTSLTIQCQVDSQVTMMFWYRQQPGQSLTLIATANQGSEATYESGFVIDKFPISRPNLTFSTLTVSNMSPEDSSIYLCSSRLGSGVETQYFGPGTRLLVL.

The count of this clone is one. This chain connects TRBV19 to TRBJ1-1; D perhaps matches TRBD1 (6 bases). This CDR3 spans 16 amino acids. The V end was cut by 8 bases, the J end by 5 bases, with 24 bases between. Germline V gene sequence: CDR1 LNHDA, CDR2 SQIVND (reference sequence). This chain's CDR3 is CASQQGRVVVGTEAFF. The CDR3 DNA is TGTGCCAGTCAACAGGGTAGGGTTGTGGTTGGAACTGAAGCTTTCTTT.

The chain combines TRBV6-2 or TRBV6-3 with TRBJ1-5; 9 bases map to TRBD1. Trimming cost V 0 bases and J 0 bases; bases outside gene matches: 9. Germline-derived CDR1 and CDR2 are MNHEY and SVGEGT. This CDR3 has 19 residues. The CDR3 DNA is TGTGCCAGCAGTTACTCTCCCGACAGGGGGAGTTCTAGCAATCAGCCCCAGCATTTT. Its translation is CASSYSPDRGSSSNQPQHF.

The V gene is TRBV12-3 or TRBV12-4, the J gene TRBJ1-2; 7 positions agree with TRBD1. With V trimmed by 5 bases and J by 4 bases, 4 bases remained unmatched. CDR3 length equals 13 residues. The CDR3 region has the DNA TGTGCCAGCAGTGTTCAGGGGGGCTATGGCTACACCTTC. Protein product: CASSVQGGYGYTF.

The chain's CDR3 is CASSFRPGTGAYEQYF. CDR3 nucleotide sequence: TGTGCCAGCAGCTTTCGACCCGGGACAGGAGCCTACGAGCAGTACTTC. The chain links TRBV7-9 to TRBJ2-7, with 8 bases matching TRBD1. This CDR3 has 16 residues. Trimming removed 3 bases from V and 2 bases from J; junction bases left unmatched: 9. Germline lookup yields CDR1 SEHNR and CDR2 FQNEAQ (reference sequence).

The V call is TRBV7-3, the J call TRBJ2-7; no firm D call. This CDR3 has 15 amino acids. V was clipped by 2 bases and J by 0 bases, with 11 bases between them. CDR1 and CDR2 (germline): SGHTA, FQGTGA. In DNA, the CDR3 is TGTGCCAGCAGCTTAGGGCCTGATGCCTCCTACGAGCAGTACTTC. This translates into CASSLGPDASYEQYF.

A few counts support this clone. The rearrangement links TRBV6-2 or TRBV6-3 to TRBJ2-7, with 8 bases aligning to TRBD2. J lost 5 bases, V lost 3 bases, and 15 bases had no gene match. There are 17 residues in the CDR3. Per germline, CDR1 MNHEY and CDR2 SVGEGT. This CDR3 is CASSYSFKAGEIHEQYF. In DNA form, the CDR3 reads TGTGCCAGCAGTTATTCTTTTAAAGCGGGAGAAATCCACGAGCAGTACTTC.

The J gene is TRBJ2-3, the V gene TRBV6-1; TRBD2 agrees at 7 bases. Unmatched junction bases numbered 7, after V lost 2 bases and J lost 2 bases. This CDR3 comprises 16 residues. In germline, CDR1 is MNHNS, CDR2 SASEGT. CDR3 in DNA: TGTGCCAGCAGTGAAAGCCGGACTAGGACCACAGATACGCAGTATTTT. Protein product: CASSESRTRTTDTQYF.

V gene TRBV10-3 combines with J gene TRBJ2-7; 11 nucleotides align to TRBD2. J lost 5 bases, V lost 6 bases, and 21 bases had no gene match. Germline V gene lookup returns CDR1 ENHRY and CDR2 SYGVKD. The length of the CDR3 is 19 residues. CDR3 region: CAIRIQPGQETSGNDEQYF. The CDR3 DNA follows: TGTGCCATCAGAATCCAACCGGGACAAGAGACTAGCGGGAACGACGAGCAGTACTTC.

This rearrangement joins TRBV7-8 to TRBJ1-4; 8 bases line up with TRBD1. Germline lookup yields CDR1 SGHVS and CDR2 FQNEAQ. V shed 1 base and J 8 bases; nucleotides not matched to a gene: 3. The CDR3 runs 14 residues. The CDR3 sequence is CASSLGTGWEKLFF. The CDR3 DNA sequence: TGTGCCAGCAGCTTAGGGACAGGGTGGGAAAAACTGTTTTTT.

The chain links TRBV5-1 to TRBJ1-1, with TRBD1 matching over 8 bases. Germline-derived CDR1 and CDR2 are SGHRS and YFSETQ. V was clipped by 2 bases and J by 0 bases; unmatched bases: 12. The CDR3 spans 18 residues. The CDR3 loop is CASSFKGQGEGMNTEAFF. In nucleotides, the CDR3 is TGCGCCAGCAGCTTTAAAGGACAGGGCGAGGGTATGAACACTGAAGCTTTCTTT.